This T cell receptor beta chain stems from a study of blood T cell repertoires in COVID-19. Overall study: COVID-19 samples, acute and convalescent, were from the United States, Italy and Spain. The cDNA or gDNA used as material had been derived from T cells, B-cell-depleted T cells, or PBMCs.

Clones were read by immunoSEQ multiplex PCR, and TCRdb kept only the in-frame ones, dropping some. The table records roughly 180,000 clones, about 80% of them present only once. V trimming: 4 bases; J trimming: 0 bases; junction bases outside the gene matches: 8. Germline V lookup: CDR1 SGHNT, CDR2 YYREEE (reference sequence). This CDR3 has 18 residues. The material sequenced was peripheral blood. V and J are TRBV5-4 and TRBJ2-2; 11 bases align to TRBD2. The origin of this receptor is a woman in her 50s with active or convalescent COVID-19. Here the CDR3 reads CASSVSGRAIPNTGELFF. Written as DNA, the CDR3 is TGTGCCAGCAGCGTTAGCGGGAGGGCCATTCCGAACACCGGGGAGCTGTTTTTT.